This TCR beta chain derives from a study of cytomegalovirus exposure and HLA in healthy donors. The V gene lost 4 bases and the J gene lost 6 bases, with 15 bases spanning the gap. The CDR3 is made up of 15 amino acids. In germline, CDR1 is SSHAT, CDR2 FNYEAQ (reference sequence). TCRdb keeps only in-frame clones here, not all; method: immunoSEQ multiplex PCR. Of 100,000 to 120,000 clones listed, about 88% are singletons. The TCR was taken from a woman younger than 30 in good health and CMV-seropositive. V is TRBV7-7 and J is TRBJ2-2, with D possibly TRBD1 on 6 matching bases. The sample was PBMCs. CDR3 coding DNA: TGTGCCAGCAGCTCACCAGGGGCCTTGGCCGGGGAGCTGTTTTTT. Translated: CASSSPGALAGELFF.